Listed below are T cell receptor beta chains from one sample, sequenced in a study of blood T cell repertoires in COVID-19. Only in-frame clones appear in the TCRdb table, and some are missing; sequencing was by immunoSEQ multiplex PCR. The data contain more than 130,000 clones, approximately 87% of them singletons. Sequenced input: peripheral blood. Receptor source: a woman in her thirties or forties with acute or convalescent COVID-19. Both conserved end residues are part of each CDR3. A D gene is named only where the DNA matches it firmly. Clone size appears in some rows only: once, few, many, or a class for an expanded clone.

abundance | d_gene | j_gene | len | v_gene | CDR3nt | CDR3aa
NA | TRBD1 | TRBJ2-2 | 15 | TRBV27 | TGTGCCAGCAAACTGGGGACAGCGAACACCGGGGAGCTGTTTTTT | CASKLGTANTGELFF
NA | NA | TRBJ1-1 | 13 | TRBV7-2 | TGTGCCAGCAGCCCCGACGCAGGGAGGGGAGCTTTCTTT | CASSPDAGRGAFF
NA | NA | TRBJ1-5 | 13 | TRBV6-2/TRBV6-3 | TGTGCCAGCAGTTACGGTGAGGCGGAGCCCCAGCATTTT | CASSYGEAEPQHF
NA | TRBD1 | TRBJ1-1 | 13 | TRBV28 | TGTGCCAGCCGACGGACAGGGCTAACCGAAGCTTTCTTT | CASRRTGLTEAFF
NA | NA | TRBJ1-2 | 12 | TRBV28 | TGTGCCACTGGACAACATAACTATGGCTACACCTTC | CATGQHNYGYTF
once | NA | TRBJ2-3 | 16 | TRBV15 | TGTGCCACCAGCAGAGTTTGGGCAGGGAGCACAGATACGCAGTATTTT | CATSRVWAGSTDTQYF
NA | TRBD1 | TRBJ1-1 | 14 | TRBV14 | TGTGCCAGCAGCTTTCAGGGGGCGAACACTGAAGCTTTCTTT | CASSFQGANTEAFF
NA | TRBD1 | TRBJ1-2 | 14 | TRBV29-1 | TGCAGCGTTGATGTGGGACAGGGGGCAGGTGGCTACACCTTC | CSVDVGQGAGGYTF
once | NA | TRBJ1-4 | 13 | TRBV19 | TGTGCCAGTAGTGTCAGGGTCCGGGAAAAACTGTTTTTT | CASSVRVREKLFF
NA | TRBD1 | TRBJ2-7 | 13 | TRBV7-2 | TGTGCCAGCGGGGACAGGGGGCTATACGAGCAGTACTTC | CASGDRGLYEQYF
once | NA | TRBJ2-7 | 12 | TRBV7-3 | TGTGCCAGCGGGCACAGGGAGCGCGAGCAGTACTTC | CASGHREREQYF
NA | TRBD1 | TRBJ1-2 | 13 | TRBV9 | TGTGCCAGCAGCGGGTGGACAGGGTATGACTACACCTTC | CASSGWTGYDYTF
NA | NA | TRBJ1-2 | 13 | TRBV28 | TGTGCCAGCATCGACAGTCCAGGGTATGGCTACACCTTC | CASIDSPGYGYTF
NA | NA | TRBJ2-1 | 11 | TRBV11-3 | TGTGCCAGCAGCTTAGCCGGTGAGCAGTTCTTC | CASSLAGEQFF
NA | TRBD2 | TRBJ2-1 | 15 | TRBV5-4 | TGTGCCAGCAGCTCTAGCGGGGTCTCCTACAATGAGCAGTTCTTC | CASSSSGVSYNEQFF
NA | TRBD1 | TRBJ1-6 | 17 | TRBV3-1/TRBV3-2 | TGTGCCAGCAGCCAAGCCGGACACGGACAGGGCGGTTCACCCCTCCACTTT | CASSQAGHGQGGSPLHF
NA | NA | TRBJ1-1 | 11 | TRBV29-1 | TGCAGCGCCGAACAGGGCCCTGAAGCTTTCTTT | CSAEQGPEAFF
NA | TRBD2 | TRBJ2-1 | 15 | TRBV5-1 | TGCGCCAGCAGCGCTGGACTAGCTTTCTACAATGAGCAGTTCTTC | CASSAGLAFYNEQFF
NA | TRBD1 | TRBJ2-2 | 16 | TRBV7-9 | TGTGCCAGCAGCTCGACTCCGGGACAGGGAGGTGCGGAGCTGTTTTTT | CASSSTPGQGGAELFF
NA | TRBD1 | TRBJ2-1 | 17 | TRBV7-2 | TGTGCCAGCACCCCCAGGCAAGTGACAGGGGGCTACAATGAGCAGTTCTTC | CASTPRQVTGGYNEQFF
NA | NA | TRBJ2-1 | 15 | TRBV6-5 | TGTGCCAGCAGTATCCTGGGGGCGCAGAACAATGAGCAGTTCTTC | CASSILGAQNNEQFF
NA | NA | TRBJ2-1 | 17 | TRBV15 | TGTGCCACCAGCAGAGATTGGGGGGCTAGCGGCTACAATGAGCAGTTCTTC | CATSRDWGASGYNEQFF
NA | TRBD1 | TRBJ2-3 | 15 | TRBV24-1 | TGTGCCACCAGTGTAGGGACAGGGGTCCCAGATACGCAGTATTTT | CATSVGTGVPDTQYF
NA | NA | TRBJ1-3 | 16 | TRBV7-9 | TGTGCCAGCAGCCCTAGCAGGTCAACCTCTGGAAACACCATATATTTT | CASSPSRSTSGNTIYF
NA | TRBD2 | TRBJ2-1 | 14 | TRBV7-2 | TGTGCCAGCAACCGGGGGGGCCGGTACAATGAGCAGTTCTTC | CASNRGGRYNEQFF
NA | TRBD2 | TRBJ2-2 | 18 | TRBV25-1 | TGTGCCAGCAGTGCACAAACACCGACTAGCGGATCCACCGGGGAGCTGTTTTTT | CASSAQTPTSGSTGELFF
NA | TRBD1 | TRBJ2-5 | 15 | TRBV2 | TGTGCCAGCAGTGAATCGAGGACAGGGATAAAGACCCAGTACTTC | CASSESRTGIKTQYF
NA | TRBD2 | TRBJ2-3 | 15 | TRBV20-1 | TGCAGTGCTAGTGGCGGGGGGGCAAGCACAGATACGCAGTATTTT | CSASGGGASTDTQYF